Below are 27 T cell receptor beta chains sequenced from a single sample in a study of identical twins. TCRdb used MiXCR to reprocess the 5' RACE reads, holding one entry per CDR3 protein. Among about 550,000 distinct CDR3 sequences listed, around 20% were seen once. The sample was also linked to a second study, of yellow fever vaccine responses in identical twins.

What was sequenced was CD4+ T cells sorted from blood. The source of these receptors is a woman aged 18-35 years in good health.

The V call is TRBV12-3 or TRBV12-4, the J call TRBJ1-4, with TRBD1 as a possible D gene (5 bases). Deletions cut 6 bases from V and 10 bases from J, with 12 bases between. The CDR3 contains 12 residues. This CDR3 reads CASSPRGGKLFF. The CDR3 DNA reads as TGTGCCAGCAGCCCCCGGGGGGGAAAACTGTTTTTT.

CDR3 amino acids: CASTRLGTDTQYF. The CDR3, as DNA: TGTGCCAGCACCCGACTGGGTACAGATACGCAGTATTTT. This rearrangement joins TRBV6-1 to TRBJ2-3; D gene uncertain. This CDR3 is 13 amino acids long. Germline CDR1 reads MNHNS; CDR2 reads SASEGT. The V end lost 7 bases, the J end lost 3 bases, and 11 bases lay between the germline ends.

This clonotype was seen a handful of times. The chain uses TRBV10-3 and TRBJ2-3; 8 bases match TRBD1. Germline V gives CDR1 ENHRY, CDR2 SYGVKD. This CDR3 region has 16 residues. After removal of 6 bases from V and 3 bases from J, the junction contained 11 bases not matched to a gene. The CDR3 nucleotides are TGTGCCATCAGAGAGAGGCAGGGGGCCGGGACAGATACGCAGTATTTT. Amino acid sequence: CAIRERQGAGTDTQYF.

The table lists this clonotype with a count of one. V is TRBV5-4 and J is TRBJ2-7; tentative D call: TRBD1 (5 bases). The CDR3 runs 15 residues. The V end was cut by 0 bases, the J end by 2 bases, with 12 bases between. Germline V lookup: CDR1 SGHNT, CDR2 YYREEE (reference sequence). CDR3 in amino acids: CASSLDTTDTYEQYV. The DNA of the CDR3 is TGTGCCAGCAGCTTGGACACGACAGATACCTACGAGCAGTACGTC.

J is TRBJ2-1 and V is TRBV11-3; 8 bases fit TRBD2. Germline V gene lookup returns CDR1 SGHNT and CDR2 YENEEA. The CDR3 is 14 residues long. Trimming removed 0 bases from V and 8 bases from J; junction bases left unmatched: 3. CDR3 bases: TGTGCCAGCAGCTTAGATCCGGGGGGGCATGAGCAGTTCTTC. Amino acids: CASSLDPGGHEQFF.

This clonotype was seen more than once but under ten times. The rearrangement links TRBV2 to TRBJ2-1, with 9 bases lining up with TRBD1. The CDR3 totals 13 residues. CDR1 is SNHLY, CDR2 FYNNEI, per germline. V gave up 6 bases and J gave up 8 bases; unmatched junction bases: 5. DNA for the CDR3: TGTGCCAGCAGGAGACAGGGGGGGGATGAGCAGTTCTTC. Its protein is CASRRQGGDEQFF. The full variable domain, completed using reference TRBV2 and TRBJ2-1, is EPEVTQTPSHQVTQMGQEVILRCVPISNHLYFYWYRQILGQKVEFLVSFYNNEISEKSEIFDDQFSVERPDGSNFTLKIRSTKLEDSAMYFCASRRQGGDEQFFGPGTRLTVL.

CDR3 in amino acids: CSALDLVVNNEQFF. CDR3 nucleotides: TGCAGTGCTCTGGACTTGGTTGTGAACAATGAGCAGTTCTTC. This chain links TRBV20-1 with TRBJ2-1; TRBD2 is a possible D gene (5 bases). Trimming pared 5 bases from V and 5 bases from J, leaving 16 bases between. CDR1 is DFQATT and CDR2 is SNEGSKA in the germline V gene (reference sequence). The CDR3 covers 14 residues.

This chain links TRBV24-1 with TRBJ2-7; D gene unclear. V lost 4 bases, J lost 2 bases, and 11 bases lay in between. This CDR3 comprises 14 residues. CDR1 and CDR2 (germline): KGHDR, SFDVKD. The DNA of the CDR3 is TGTGCCACCAGTGACCCCCGTGGTCCCTACGAGCAGTACTTC. The encoded protein is CATSDPRGPYEQYF.

This chain connects TRBV27 to TRBJ2-7; 7 bases fit TRBD1. V dropped 3 bases and J dropped 2; count of bases not matched to a gene: 7. The CDR3 runs 15 residues. Germline V gene lookup returns CDR1 MNHEY and CDR2 SMNVEV (reference sequence). The CDR3 coding sequence is TGTGCCAGCAGTTTTTCGACAGGGTCGACCTACGAGCAGTACTTC. Its protein product is CASSFSTGSTYEQYF.

There are a few counts of this clonotype. The chain recombines TRBV29-1 with TRBJ1-1, with TRBD1 identical over 8 bases. The CDR3 consists of 13 residues. V shed 6 bases, J shed 1 base, and the junction held 4 bases outside the gene matches. Germline V gives CDR1 SQVTM, CDR2 ANQGSEA. The CDR3 nucleotides read TGCAGCGTCGCAACAGGGGGGAACACTGAAGCTTTCTTT. Translation gives CSVATGGNTEAFF.

The genes are TRBV2 and TRBJ2-7; D ambiguous. V was cut by 2 bases and J by 1 base, with 12 bases left in between. Germline assignment: CDR1 SNHLY and CDR2 FYNNEI. The CDR3 is made up of 15 amino acids. CDR3 amino acids: CASSERAQSSYEQYF. CDR3 nucleotide sequence: TGTGCCAGCAGTGAAAGGGCTCAGTCATCCTACGAGCAGTACTTC.

This chain uses TRBV12-3 or TRBV12-4 with TRBJ1-5; no reliable D call. CDR3 length: 15 residues. Trimming stripped 6 bases from V and 4 bases from J, with 16 bases between. DNA for the CDR3: TGTGCCAGCAGCTTAAGGTCACAGCAGAATCAGCCCCAGCATTTT. Encoded protein: CASSLRSQQNQPQHF.

This clonotype was found a few times. The rearrangement uses TRBV5-1 and TRBJ2-2, with D possibly TRBD2 on 5 matching bases. The CDR3 covers 15 residues. Germline-derived CDR1 and CDR2 are SGHRS and YFSETQ. V was shortened by 4 bases and J by 4 bases, with 14 bases between the two germline ends. CDR3 nucleotides: TGCGCCAGCAGCCCTACAGCGGCTTCCACCGGGGAGCTGTTTTTT. It yields the protein CASSPTAASTGELFF.

The chain combines TRBV14 with TRBJ1-2; tentatively, D is TRBD1 (5 bases). The CDR3 has 15 residues. The germline V gene has CDR1 SGHDN and CDR2 FVKESK. V was cut by 4 bases and J by 2 bases, with 14 bases left in between. The CDR3 region has the DNA TGTGCCAGCAGCCGACTGGGCAGGGAAAACTATGGCTACACCTTC. Residues: CASSRLGRENYGYTF. Drawing the rest from reference TRBV14 and TRBJ1-2, the complete variable domain is EAGVTQFPSHSVIEKGQTVTLRCDPISGHDNLYWYRRVMGKEIKFLLHFVKESKQDESGMPNNRFLAERTGGTYSTLKVQPAELEDSGVYFCASSRLGRENYGYTFGSGTRLTVV.

The sample holds a few counts of this clonotype. This chain joins TRBV19 and TRBJ2-1; TRBD2 might be the D (6 bases). V was cut by 10 bases and J by 5 bases, with 9 bases left in between. The CDR3 has 11 amino acids. Germline CDR1 is LNHDA and CDR2 is SQIVND (reference sequence). The CDR3 sequence: CATTSHNEQFF. The DNA of the CDR3 is TGTGCCACTACTAGCCACAATGAGCAGTTCTTC.

The rearrangement links TRBV27 to TRBJ2-1; no firm D call. V lost 5 bases to trimming and J lost 6 bases, with 20 bases between them. Germline assignment: CDR1 MNHEY and CDR2 SMNVEV (reference sequence). The CDR3 consists of 16 residues. This CDR3 reads CASSPRRASWGNEQFF. For the CDR3, the DNA is TGTGCCAGCAGTCCTCGACGCGCCAGTTGGGGCAATGAGCAGTTCTTC.

In this sample, this clonotype turned up a few times. The gene calls are TRBV20-1 and TRBJ1-1; 7 positions match TRBD1. Germline V gives CDR1 DFQATT, CDR2 SNEGSKA (reference sequence). The V segment lost 0 bases and the J segment 0 bases; nucleotides outside the gene matches: 16. The CDR3 has 19 amino acids. The CDR3 region is CSARDLRDRQGKVNTEAFF. The CDR3 nucleotides read TGCAGTGCTAGAGATCTCAGGGATCGACAGGGTAAGGTGAACACTGAAGCTTTCTTT.

This clonotype was detected only a few times. The chain joins TRBV7-9 to TRBJ2-6; D not certain. V lost 6 bases and J 2 bases, leaving 8 bases between the germline ends. The V gene's germline CDR1 is SEHNR and CDR2 FQNEAQ (reference sequence). The CDR3 sequence is 14 residues long. The CDR3 spells CASSGMAGANVLTF. The CDR3 nucleotides read TGTGCCAGCAGTGGTATGGCTGGGGCCAACGTCCTGACTTTC.

The chain carries TRBV5-6 and TRBJ2-1, with D perhaps matching TRBD2 (6 bases). The V end was cut by 4 bases, the J end by 12 bases, with 14 bases between. The CDR3 spans 12 residues. Germline CDR1 reads SGHDT; CDR2 reads YYEEEE. CDR3 sequence reads: CASSPTGGSQFF. CDR3 nucleotide sequence: TGTGCCAGCAGCCCGACTGGAGGGTCGCAGTTCTTC.

Only a few counts were recorded for this clonotype. This chain uses TRBV6-5 with TRBJ1-2; possible D gene TRBD1, 5 bases. CDR3 length equals 12 residues. Germline V lookup: CDR1 MNHEY, CDR2 SVGAGI. V lost 8 bases and J 4 bases, leaving 11 bases between the germline ends. CDR3 amino acids: CASRGGIYGYTF. The CDR3 coding sequence is TGTGCCAGCCGGGGGGGAATCTATGGCTACACCTTC.

This clonotype was recorded a few times. The DNA for the CDR3 is TGTGCCAGCAGTTTAGAGGGTTTGAGCTATGGCTACACCTTC. Amino acid sequence: CASSLEGLSYGYTF. J is TRBJ1-2 and V is TRBV28; D not certain. CDR1 and CDR2 from the germline V gene are MDHEN and SYDVKM. V lost 2 bases to trimming and J lost 4 bases, with 11 bases between them. CDR3 length: 14 amino acids.

The sample holds a few counts of this clonotype. This chain links TRBV29-1 with TRBJ2-2; the match to TRBD2 covers 7 bases. CDR1 and CDR2 (germline): SQVTM, ANQGSEA. V was clipped by 3 bases and J by 6 bases; unmatched bases: 4. This CDR3 has 13 amino acids. The CDR3 sequence: CSVDPGRSGELFF. Here the CDR3 DNA reads TGCAGCGTTGATCCCGGGAGGTCCGGGGAGCTGTTTTTT.

The V and J genes are TRBV12-3 or TRBV12-4 and TRBJ2-2; D ambiguous. The CDR3 covers 18 residues. V shed 4 bases and J shed 6 bases, with 24 bases lying between them. The CDR3 bases are TGTGCCAGCAGTTCCCACTACTTGACTCTCGCTGAGGCCGGGGAGCTGTTTTTT. This gives the protein CASSSHYLTLAEAGELFF.

This clonotype showed up many times. The chain carries TRBV12-3 or TRBV12-4 and TRBJ2-4; possible D gene TRBD2, 7 bases. V dropped 1 base and J dropped 1 base, with 11 bases sitting between them. The CDR3 has 16 amino acids. The chain's CDR3 is CASSLEGRGAKNIQYF. DNA for the CDR3: TGTGCCAGCAGTTTAGAGGGGAGGGGGGCCAAAAACATTCAGTACTTC.

This clonotype was seen more than once but under ten times. V and J are TRBV6-1 and TRBJ1-1; no clear D gene. Germline V gene data show CDR1 as MNHNS and CDR2 as SASEGT. The CDR3 loop spans 15 amino acids. Trimming removed 6 bases at V and 0 bases at J, with 14 bases between. CDR3 DNA: TGTGCCAGCAGGCGAGCAAACCTAATGAACACTGAAGCTTTCTTT. It codes for CASRRANLMNTEAFF.

The genes are TRBV10-3 and TRBJ2-2; D possibly uses TRBD1 or TRBD2 (5 bases each). CDR1 is ENHRY, CDR2 SYGVKD, per germline. V lost 10 bases, J lost 2 bases, and 17 bases lay in between. The CDR3 is 15 residues long. DNA for the CDR3: TGTGCCACACGGTTTAGAGGGGAAAACACCGGGGAGCTGTTTTTT. Protein: CATRFRGENTGELFF.

The rearrangement links TRBV5-1 to TRBJ1-1, with D hard to call. The CDR3 is 16 residues long. Deletions cut 1 base from V and 0 bases from J, with 13 bases between. Germline V lookup: CDR1 SGHRS, CDR2 YFSETQ. The CDR3 here is CASSLRIPGMNTEAFF. The CDR3, as DNA: TGCGCCAGCAGCTTGAGGATTCCGGGAATGAACACTGAAGCTTTCTTT.